Below, 17 T cell receptor beta chains from the same sample are listed, as sequenced in a study of OX40 agonist ivuxolimab in advanced cancers. TCRdb's table, derived via immunoSEQ multiplex PCR, lists solely in-frame clones and lacks some. The sample includes under 140,000 clones, approximately 89% of them seen just once. The sample in question was CD4+ or CD8+ T cells sorted from blood, obtained in a trial of the OX40 agonist ivuxolimab. The receptors were gathered from an adult with an advanced solid tumor such as melanoma, head and neck, liver or kidney cancer.

This chain links TRBV7-8 with TRBJ1-6; 7 bases line up with TRBD1. The CDR3 sequence is 16 residues long. The V gene's germline CDR1 is SGHVS and CDR2 FQNEAQ. The junction had 10 bases not matched to a gene; V was cut back by 4 bases and J by 7 bases. CDR3 nucleotides: TGTGCCAGCAGCTCAGGGGGGGGCTATAGGAATTCACCCCTCCACTTT. As protein: CASSSGGGYRNSPLHF.

With regard to this clone: One end of the junction is discordant with germline, which a read error may explain. The chain uses TRBV7-7 and TRBJ2-5, with 8 bases that match TRBD1. Germline CDR1 reads SSHAT; CDR2 reads FNYEAQ (reference sequence). The CDR3 consists of 14 residues. CDR3 sequence (DNA): TGTGCTAGCAGCCGCTCAGGGGGCACAGAGACCCAGTACTTC. Translation gives CASSRSGGTETQYF.

J is TRBJ2-2 and V is TRBV15, with 9 positions matching TRBD2. CDR3 length equals 16 residues. Germline-derived CDR1 and CDR2 are LNHNV and YYDKDF (reference sequence). The trim removed 0 bases at V and 6 bases at J, leaving 5 bases unmatched. CDR3: CATSRDSGLAAGELFF. The DNA for the CDR3 is TGTGCCACCAGCAGAGATTCGGGACTAGCTGCCGGGGAGCTGTTTTTT.

The genes are TRBV28 and TRBJ2-1; TRBD1 or TRBD2 may be the D gene (6 bases each). Germline CDR1 MDHEN, CDR2 SYDVKM. The ends were cut back, 8 bases at V and 2 bases at J, with 13 bases in the middle. The CDR3 covers 14 residues. The CDR3 sequence is CASLRGAPYNEQFF. For the CDR3, the DNA is TGTGCCAGCCTAAGGGGGGCCCCCTACAATGAGCAGTTCTTC.

The V gene is TRBV7-9, the J gene TRBJ1-3; D is possibly TRBD1 (6 bases). Germline V lookup: CDR1 SEHNR, CDR2 FQNEAQ (reference sequence). The length of the CDR3 is 15 residues. Trimming shortened V by 5 bases and J by 1 base, and 12 bases separated the two germline ends. The CDR3 region is CASSRGTLSGNTIYF. Written as DNA, the CDR3 is TGTGCCAGCAGCCGAGGGACATTGTCTGGAAACACCATATATTTT.

In the case of this clone: The junction and the germline gene differ at one end; a read error may be behind it. CDR3 amino acids: CANSRAGQGVSPLHF. The DNA for the CDR3 is TGTGCCAACAGCCGCGCGGGACAGGGGGTTTCACCCCTCCACTTT. V usage is TRBV4-2 and J usage is TRBJ1-6; TRBD1 matches 11 bases. The CDR3 has 15 residues. Germline CDR1 reads LGHNA; CDR2 reads YNFKEQ.

This clone was seen only once. This chain uses TRBV2 with TRBJ2-7; TRBD1 or TRBD2 may be the D gene (5 bases each). Per germline, CDR1 SNHLY and CDR2 FYNNEI. V was clipped by 7 bases and J by 6 bases, with 19 bases between them. CDR3 length equals 14 residues. CDR3 nucleotide sequence: TGTGCCAGCACCCTATCTTTGGGACCGGGCGAGCAGTACTTC. As protein: CASTLSLGPGEQYF.

The genes are TRBV10-2 and TRBJ2-1; D unresolved. CDR1 is WSHSY, CDR2 SAAADI, per germline. The CDR3 contains 15 residues. Trimming pared 1 base from V and 8 bases from J, leaving 15 bases between. The CDR3 region has the DNA TGCGCCAGCAGTGAGTATCCGTTGACCTCCCATGAGCAGTTCTTC. It encodes CASSEYPLTSHEQFF.

The genes are TRBV5-1 and TRBJ1-6; D is uncertain. The CDR3 covers 16 residues. V lost 4 bases, J lost 0 bases, and 11 bases lay in between. Germline CDR1 reads SGHRS; CDR2 reads YFSETQ. The CDR3 sequence: CASSGLGGSYNSPLHF. The CDR3 bases are TGCGCCAGCAGCGGCCTGGGTGGCTCCTATAATTCACCCCTCCACTTT. The variable domain in full, with the rest retrieved from reference TRBV5-1 and TRBJ1-6, is KAGVTQTPRYLIKTRGQQVTLSCSPISGHRSVSWYQQTPGQGLQFLFEYFSETQRNKGNFPGRFSGRQFSNSRSEMNVSTLELGDSALYLCASSGLGGSYNSPLHFGNGTRLTVT.

The chain uses TRBV7-8 and TRBJ1-5; 7 positions agree with TRBD1. Per the germline V gene, CDR1 is SGHVS and CDR2 is FQNEAQ. CDR3 size: 16 residues. After removal of 6 bases from V and 5 bases from J, the junction contained 13 bases not matched to a gene. CDR3 loop: CASSQKQGLNDQPQHF. The DNA of the CDR3 is TGTGCCAGCAGTCAAAAACAGGGGTTGAACGATCAGCCCCAGCATTTT.

V is TRBV6-4 and J is TRBJ2-1, with a possible D match to TRBD2 (5 bases). The germline CDR1 and CDR2 sequences are MRHNA and SNTAGT. This CDR3 spans 15 amino acids. The V and J ends lost 8 bases and 1 base respectively, with 15 bases between them. The CDR3, as DNA: TGTGCCAGCGGGCCTGTCGGGGTATCCTACAATGAGCAGTTCTTC. Encoded protein: CASGPVGVSYNEQFF.

The chain joins TRBV4-1 to TRBJ1-5; D might be TRBD1 (5 bases). The germline V gene has CDR1 MGHRA and CDR2 YSYEKL. The CDR3 length is 14 residues. V lost 2 bases to trimming and J lost 9 bases, with 14 bases between them. The CDR3 DNA is TGCGCCAGCAGCCAAAAGACGGGGGTGCGGCCCCAGCATTTT. Translated: CASSQKTGVRPQHF.

The gene calls are TRBV11-2 and TRBJ2-5; TRBD2 aligns across 10 bases. The trim removed 1 base at V and 7 bases at J, leaving 9 bases unmatched. CDR1 and CDR2 (germline): SGHAT, FQNNGV. This CDR3 is built from 16 residues. CDR3 amino acids: CASSLGPAGGDGTQYF. The CDR3, as DNA: TGTGCCAGCAGCTTAGGTCCAGCGGGGGGGGATGGGACCCAGTACTTC.

This chain joins TRBV5-1 and TRBJ2-7, with 7 nucleotides matching TRBD1. The germline V gene has CDR1 SGHRS and CDR2 YFSETQ. J gave up 6 bases and V 3 bases, and 12 bases lay outside the gene matches. CDR3 size: 15 residues. CDR3 in amino acids: CASSSRQGPASEQYF. The CDR3 DNA sequence: TGCGCCAGCAGCTCTAGACAGGGCCCGGCTTCCGAGCAGTACTTC.

The chain couples TRBV5-4 to TRBJ1-4, with D possibly TRBD1 on 5 matching bases. The germline V gene encodes CDR1 SGHNT and CDR2 YYREEE (reference sequence). V shed 1 base and J shed 6 bases, with 10 bases lying between them. The CDR3 consists of 14 residues. The CDR3 DNA reads TGTGCCAGCAGCTTGCAGGGTTTAGATGAAAAACTGTTTTTT. This translates into CASSLQGLDEKLFF.

The table lists this clone with a count of one. V gene TRBV7-4 combines with J gene TRBJ2-1; 9 bases line up with TRBD2. The CDR3 length is 16 residues. CDR1 and CDR2 from the germline V gene are SGHVT and SQSDAQ. Trimming took 5 bases from V and 8 from J; bases not matched to a gene: 13. Written as DNA, the CDR3 is TGTGCCAGCAGCCGCCGGGGGCTAGCGGGGAGGGATGAGCAGTTCTTC. It is translated as CASSRRGLAGRDEQFF.

The chain employs TRBV4-2 and TRBJ2-7; a possible D gene is TRBD1 (5 bases). The V gene's germline CDR1 is LGHNA and CDR2 YNFKEQ. There are 16 residues in the CDR3. Trimming pared 0 bases from V and 1 base from J, leaving 13 bases between. CDR3 region: CASSQDTGTPSYEQYF. The DNA of the CDR3 is TGTGCCAGCAGCCAAGATACAGGAACCCCTTCCTACGAGCAGTACTTC.